Included here is one TCR beta chain sequence, with context. A read error may produce the germline difference seen at one junction end. TCRdb's copy holds only in-frame clones and misses some; the assay was immunoSEQ multiplex PCR. The sample includes over 150,000 clones, roughly 72% of them seen just once. The data stem from a study of blood T cell repertoires in COVID-19. Study as a whole: PBMCs, B-cell-depleted T cells, or T cells provided the cDNA or gDNA that made up the material.

The TCR was taken from an elderly woman with acute or convalescent COVID-19. What was sequenced was peripheral blood.

The CDR3 nucleotides read TGTGCTAGCAGCAAACACCTGGGGGGATTACAAGAGACCCAGTACTTC. The encoded protein is CASSKHLGGLQETQYF. This rearrangement joins TRBV7-7 to TRBJ2-5; the D gene is possibly TRBD2 (6 bases). Per germline, CDR1 SSHAT and CDR2 FNYEAQ (reference sequence). The length of the CDR3 is 16 residues.